Below, one T cell receptor beta chain is given with its context. Assay used: immunoSEQ multiplex PCR; TCRdb lists only in-frame clones, some missing. This sample has tens of thousands of clones, with 90% to 95% found just once. These data are taken from a study of OX40 agonist ivuxolimab in advanced cancers. V was pared by 7 bases and J by 1 base, with 8 bases between. Looked up from germline, CDR1 is MDHEN and CDR2 is SYDVKM. The CDR3 runs to 13 residues. This clonotype originated in an adult with an advanced solid tumor such as melanoma, head and neck, liver or kidney cancer. The chain is built from TRBV28 and TRBJ1-5; perhaps TRBD1 as D (6 bases). This material consisted of CD4+ or CD8+ T cells sorted from blood, taken in a trial of the OX40 agonist ivuxolimab. The CDR3 nucleotides read TGTGCCAGCACAGGGGCCAGCAATCAGCCCCAGCATTTT. Residues: CASTGASNQPQHF.